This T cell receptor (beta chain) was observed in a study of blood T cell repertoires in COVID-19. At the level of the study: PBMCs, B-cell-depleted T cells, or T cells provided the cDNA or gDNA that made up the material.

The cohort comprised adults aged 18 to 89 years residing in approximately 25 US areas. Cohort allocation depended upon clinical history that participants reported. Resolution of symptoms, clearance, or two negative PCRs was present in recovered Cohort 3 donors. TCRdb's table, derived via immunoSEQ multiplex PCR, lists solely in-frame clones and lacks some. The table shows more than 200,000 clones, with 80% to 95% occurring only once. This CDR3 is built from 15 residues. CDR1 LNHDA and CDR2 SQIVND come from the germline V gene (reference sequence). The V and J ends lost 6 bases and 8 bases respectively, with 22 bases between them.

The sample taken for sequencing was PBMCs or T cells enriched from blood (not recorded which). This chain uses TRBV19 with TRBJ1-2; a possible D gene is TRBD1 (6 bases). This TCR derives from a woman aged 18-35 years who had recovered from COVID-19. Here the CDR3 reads CASRVAGQQDRGYTF. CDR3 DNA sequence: TGTGCCAGTAGAGTCGCCGGACAGCAGGATCGAGGCTACACCTTC.